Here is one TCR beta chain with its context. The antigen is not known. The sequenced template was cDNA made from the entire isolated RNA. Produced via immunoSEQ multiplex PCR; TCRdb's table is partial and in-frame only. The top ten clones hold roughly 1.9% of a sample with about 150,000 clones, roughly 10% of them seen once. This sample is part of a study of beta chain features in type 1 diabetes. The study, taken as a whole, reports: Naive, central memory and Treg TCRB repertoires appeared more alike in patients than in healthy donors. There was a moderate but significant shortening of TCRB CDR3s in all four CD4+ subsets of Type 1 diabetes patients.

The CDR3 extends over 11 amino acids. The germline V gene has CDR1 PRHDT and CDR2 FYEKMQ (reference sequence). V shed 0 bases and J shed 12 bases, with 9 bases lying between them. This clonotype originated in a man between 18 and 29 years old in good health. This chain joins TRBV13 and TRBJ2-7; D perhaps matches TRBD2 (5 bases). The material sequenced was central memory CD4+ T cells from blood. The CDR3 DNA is TGTGCCAGCAGCTTAGGGGACTCACTGTACTTC. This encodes CASSLGDSLYF.